Listed below are T cell receptor beta chains from one sample, sequenced in a study of vaccination effects on CD4 cells after COVID-19. No antigen has been identified for these receptors. The assay was immunoSEQ multiplex PCR, and TCRdb's table has in-frame clones only and misses some. Among about 41,000 clones listed, roughly 70% were seen once. Sequences were derived from CD4+ T cells from PBMCs cultured with HCoV-OC43 spike peptides, sampled before COVID-19 vaccination. These receptor sequences come from a human donor who received a COVID-19 vaccine. Both conserved end residues are part of each CDR3. D genes are given only for firm matches. Size is stated for part of the rows, as once, few or many counts, or as a class when the clone is expanded.

len	v_gene	abundance	j_gene	d_gene	CDR3nt	CDR3aa
14	TRBV6-5	once	TRBJ1-2	TRBD1	TGTGCCAGCAGTTTCGGGACAGGGATCTATGGCTACACCTTC	CASSFGTGIYGYTF
14	TRBV2	.	TRBJ2-7	TRBD2	TGTGCCAGCAGAGCCGGGACTAGCGGGAGCGGGCAGTACTTC	CASRAGTSGSGQYF
12	TRBV4-1	few	TRBJ2-5	.	TGCGCCAGCAGCCAAGGGGCTGGGACCCAGTACTTC	CASSQGAGTQYF
17	TRBV30	.	TRBJ2-6	.	TGTGCCTGGAGGAACATGGGGCCAAGCTCTGGGGCCAACGTCCTGACTTTC	CAWRNMGPSSGANVLTF
15	TRBV5-4	.	TRBJ1-4	.	TGTGCCAGCAGCTTGGAGAGACAGACTAATGAAAAACTGTTTTTT	CASSLERQTNEKLFF
15	TRBV2	few	TRBJ2-1	.	TGTGCCAGCAGTGTGCAGGGCAGCTCCTACAATGAGCAGTTCTTC	CASSVQGSSYNEQFF
18	TRBV7-2	.	TRBJ1-2	TRBD1	TGTGCCAGCAGTCGGAGGACAGGGGGAACTTCAGAATCTAGAGGCTACACCTTC	CASSRRTGGTSESRGYTF
15	TRBV4-3	.	TRBJ1-4	TRBD1	TGCGCCAGCAGCCTTACCGGGACAGGGAATGAAAAACTGTTTTTT	CASSLTGTGNEKLFF
11	TRBV30	few	TRBJ2-7	.	TGTGCCTGGAGTAAAGCGGGTGAGCAGTACTTC	CAWSKAGEQYF
15	TRBV7-9	once	TRBJ1-4	.	TGTGCCAGCAGCCCCTGGGGAAGGACGGGTGAAAAACTGTTTTTT	CASSPWGRTGEKLFF
13	TRBV10-3	.	TRBJ1-1	.	TGTGCCATCAGCCTTGACAGGAACACTGAAGCTTTCTTT	CAISLDRNTEAFF
12	TRBV18	.	TRBJ2-5	.	TGTGCCAGCTCACCGGAGGGGGAGACCCAGTACTTC	CASSPEGETQYF
12	TRBV12-3/TRBV12-4	.	TRBJ2-1	.	TGTGCCAGCAGCATACAACGGGCTGAGCAGTTCTTC	CASSIQRAEQFF
15	TRBV28	once	TRBJ1-1	.	TGTGCCAGCAGTTTTAAACGGGCGAGAGGAACTGAAGCTTTCTTT	CASSFKRARGTEAFF
20	TRBV19	.	TRBJ1-6	.	TGTGCCAGTAGTATTCGAACCGTTGACAGATCGAGCTCCTATAATTCACCCCTCCACTTT	CASSIRTVDRSSSYNSPLHF
15	TRBV6-5	.	TRBJ2-5	.	TGTGCCAGCAGTTGGGGTGAGGGAATCGGGGAGACCCAGTACTTC	CASSWGEGIGETQYF
12	TRBV2	.	TRBJ2-3	.	TGTGCCAGCAGTGCAGTGACAGATACGCAGTATTTT	CASSAVTDTQYF
13	TRBV12-3/TRBV12-4	.	TRBJ1-2	.	TGTGCCAGCAGTTTAAGGGCAGGCTATGGCTACACCTTC	CASSLRAGYGYTF
15	TRBV11-2	.	TRBJ1-3	.	TGTGCCAGCAGCCAAACAGGGTTCTCTGGAAACACCATATATTTT	CASSQTGFSGNTIYF
18	TRBV28	.	TRBJ1-5	.	TGTGCCAGCAGCCTTTCAGAGGGGCTGGGTTCCAATGATCAGCCCCAGCATTTT	CASSLSEGLGSNDQPQHF
19	TRBV4-3	.	TRBJ1-5	.	TGCGCCAGCAGCCAAGATTCGGGGCACCTAACTGCTACTTATCAGCCCCAGCATTTT	CASSQDSGHLTATYQPQHF
11	TRBV20-1	medium-sized	TRBJ1-2	.	TGCAGTGCCCAGGACAGTCCTGGCTACACCTTC	CSAQDSPGYTF